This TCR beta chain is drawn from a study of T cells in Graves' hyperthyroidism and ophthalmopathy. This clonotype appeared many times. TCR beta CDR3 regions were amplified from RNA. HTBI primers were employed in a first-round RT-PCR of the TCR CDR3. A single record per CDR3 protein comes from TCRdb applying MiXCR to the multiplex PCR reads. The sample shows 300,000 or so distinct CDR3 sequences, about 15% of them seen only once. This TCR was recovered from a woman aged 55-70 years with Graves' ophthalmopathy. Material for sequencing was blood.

The CDR3 sequence: CASSFRTGGVVYTF. The CDR3 coding sequence is TGTGCCAGCAGTTTCCGGACAGGGGGCGTCGTCTACACCTTC. The chain is built from TRBV28 and TRBJ1-2, with TRBD1 identical over 11 bases. V was clipped by 3 bases and J by 10 bases; unmatched bases: 7. Germline V gene lookup returns CDR1 MDHEN and CDR2 SYDVKM. The CDR3 extends over 14 amino acids.